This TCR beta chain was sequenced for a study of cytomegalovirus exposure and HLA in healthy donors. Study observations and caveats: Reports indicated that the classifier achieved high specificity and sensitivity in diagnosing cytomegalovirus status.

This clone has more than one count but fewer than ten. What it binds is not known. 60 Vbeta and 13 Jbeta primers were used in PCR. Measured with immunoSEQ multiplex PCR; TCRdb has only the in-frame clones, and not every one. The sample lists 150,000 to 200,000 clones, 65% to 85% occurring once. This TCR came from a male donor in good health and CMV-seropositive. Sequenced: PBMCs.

CDR3 coding DNA: TGTGCCATCAGTGGCGGGACCGGGGAGCTGTTTTTT. It is translated as CAISGGTGELFF. The rearrangement joins TRBV10-3 to TRBJ2-2; a possible D gene is TRBD2 (5 bases). CDR3 length: 12 amino acids. V was shortened by 4 bases and J by 5 bases, with 5 bases between the two germline ends. Germline-derived CDR1 and CDR2 are ENHRY and SYGVKD.